The clone carrying this T cell receptor (beta chain) was seen ten or more times. V lost 3 bases and J lost 4; bases outside the gene matches: 10. There are 17 residues in the CDR3. Germline CDR1 is WSHSY and CDR2 is SAAADI. The sample is drawn from a study of early T cells in non-severe SARS-CoV-2 infection. MiXCR was run by TCRdb on the 5' RACE reads, yielding one entry per CDR3 protein. The sample lists some 91,000 distinct CDR3 sequences, approximately 13% seen once, with 2% to 2.5% in the top ten. What was sequenced was whole blood. V is TRBV10-2 and J is TRBJ2-2, with 8 bases that match TRBD1. The origin of this receptor is an adult who was a healthcare worker with PCR-confirmed SARS-CoV-2 infection or an uninfected control (not recorded which). In DNA form, the CDR3 reads TGCGCCAGCAGTGAAGAGCGGACAGGGTGGATCACCGGGGAGCTGTTTTTT. Its translation: CASSEERTGWITGELFF.